This passage covers 2 T cell receptor beta chains from one sample sequenced in a study of blood T cells in healthy people across ages. With a J-beta primer mix and a sample-barcoded 5' primer, a second PCR ran about 6 to 11 cycles. TCRdb re-called the 5' RACE reads with MiXCR, one entry per CDR3 protein. The profile shows nearly 1 million distinct CDR3 sequences, 45% to 60% of them singletons. The sequenced material came from blood. The receptors originated from a woman aged 55-75 years in good health.

This clonotype was seen more than once but under ten times. The junction departs from the called germline gene at one end, perhaps through a read error. The chain carries TRBV6-4 and TRBJ2-6, with D possibly being TRBD1 (6 bases). CDR3 length equals 13 residues. Germline CDR1 is MRHNA and CDR2 is SNTAGT. The CDR3 sequence is CVSRGAGANVLTF. In DNA, the CDR3 is TGTGTCAGCAGGGGAGCTGGGGCCAACGTCCTGACTTTC.

This clonotype was counted many times. This chain joins TRBV11-2 and TRBJ2-7; D not resolved. The germline CDR1 and CDR2 sequences are SGHAT and FQNNGV. This CDR3 is 14 amino acids long. Trimming stripped 7 bases from V and 1 base from J, with 14 bases between. The CDR3 protein is CASTFQPVSYEQYF. The DNA for the CDR3 is TGTGCCAGCACTTTCCAGCCCGTATCCTACGAGCAGTACTTC.